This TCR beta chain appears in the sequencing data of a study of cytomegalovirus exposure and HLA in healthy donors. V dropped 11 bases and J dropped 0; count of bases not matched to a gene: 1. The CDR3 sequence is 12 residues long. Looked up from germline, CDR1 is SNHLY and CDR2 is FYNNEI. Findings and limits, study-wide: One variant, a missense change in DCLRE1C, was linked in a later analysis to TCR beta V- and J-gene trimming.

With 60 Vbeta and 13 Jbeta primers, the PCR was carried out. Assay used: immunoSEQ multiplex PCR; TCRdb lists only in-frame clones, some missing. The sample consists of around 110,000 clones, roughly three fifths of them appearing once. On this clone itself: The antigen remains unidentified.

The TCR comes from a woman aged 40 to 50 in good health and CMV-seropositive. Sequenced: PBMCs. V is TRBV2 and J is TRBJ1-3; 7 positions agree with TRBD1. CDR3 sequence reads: CAWDSSGNTIYF. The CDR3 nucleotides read TGTGCCTGGGACAGCTCTGGAAACACCATATATTTT.